This TCR beta chain was recovered during a study of post-analysis software for immune sequencing data. Turning to the study itself: Courses of disease covered relapsing-remitting, secondary progressive and progressive-relapsing multiple sclerosis. Findings and limits, study-wide: Pronounced co-clustering by F measure was evident among identically batched samples. Significantly lower normalized Chao1 diversity was seen in multiple sclerosis patients than in controls. Comparison of patients with controls showed five TRBV segments more frequent in patients, TRBV5-6, TRBV5-1 and TRBV20-1 among them.

For this clonotype: The antigen remains undetermined.

The CDR3 length is 15 residues. Germline V gene data show CDR1 as SEHNR and CDR2 as FQNEAQ (reference sequence). V gave up 1 base and J gave up 11 bases, with 18 bases separating them. Incorporated into the TCR beta cDNA libraries were unique molecular identifiers, which served to reduce PCR and sequencing biases. Some 500,000 cDNA molecules were recovered from an input of roughly 0.85 to 10 million T cells. MiXCR was run by TCRdb on the PCR reads, yielding one entry per CDR3 protein. Of roughly 400,000 distinct CDR3 sequences in the sample, about 39% were seen once. The receptor's source is a girl under 10 years old with multiple sclerosis. Sequencing was done on a sample of blood. The J gene is TRBJ1-5, the V gene TRBV7-9, with no clear D. CDR3 sequence (DNA): TGTGCCAGCAGCTTAGATGGGGTCGAGGGCCGGGCCCAGCATTTT. Amino acids: CASSLDGVEGRAQHF.